This TCR beta chain was found in a study of cytomegalovirus exposure and HLA in healthy donors. Study observations and caveats: HLA alleles showed associations with 15,000 to 20,000 TCR beta sequences in a later analysis, at a 0.05 false discovery rate. Later work found most CMV-associated TCR beta chains apparently HLA-restricted.

Note on this clone: Its antigen is unidentified.

PCR employed 60 Vbeta and 13 Jbeta primers. Data came from immunoSEQ multiplex PCR; TCRdb stores just in-frame clones and leaves some out. Here the sample spans roughly 50,000 clones, more than 70% being singletons. The CDR3 has 14 amino acids. The ends lost 4 bases at V and 5 bases at J; junction bases unmatched: 6. Germline V gene sequence: CDR1 SGDLS, CDR2 YYNGEE. The chain joins TRBV9 to TRBJ2-7; 10 nucleotides line up with TRBD2. The specimen was PBMCs. The receptor's source is a woman aged 18-35 years in good health and CMV-seronegative. The DNA for the CDR3 is TGTGCCAGCAGCTTTAGCGGGAGGTGGAACGAGCAGTACTTC. The encoded protein is CASSFSGRWNEQYF.